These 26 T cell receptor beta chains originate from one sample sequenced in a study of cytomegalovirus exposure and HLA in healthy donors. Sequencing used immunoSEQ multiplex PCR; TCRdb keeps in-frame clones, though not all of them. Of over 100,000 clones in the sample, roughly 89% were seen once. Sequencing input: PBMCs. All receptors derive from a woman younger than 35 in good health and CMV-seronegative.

The chain's CDR3 is CASSFSGVTDTQYF. CDR3 DNA: TGTGCCAGCAGCTTTAGTGGAGTCACAGATACGCAGTATTTT. The chain combines TRBV5-4 with TRBJ2-3; D not certain. The CDR3 has 14 residues. Germline V CDR1 and CDR2: SGHNT, YYREEE (reference sequence). The V end lost 2 bases, the J end lost 2 bases, and 9 bases lay between the germline ends.

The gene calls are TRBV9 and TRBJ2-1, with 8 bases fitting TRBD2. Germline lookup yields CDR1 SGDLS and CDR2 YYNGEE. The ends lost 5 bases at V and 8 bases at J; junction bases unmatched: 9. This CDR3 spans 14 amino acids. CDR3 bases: TGTGCCAGCAGTACGTGGGGGACTAGGGATGAGCAGTTCTTC. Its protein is CASSTWGTRDEQFF.

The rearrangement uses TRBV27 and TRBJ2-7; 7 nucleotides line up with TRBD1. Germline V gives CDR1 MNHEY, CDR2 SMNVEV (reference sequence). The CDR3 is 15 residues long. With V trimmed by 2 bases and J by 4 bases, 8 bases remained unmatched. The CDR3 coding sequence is TGTGCCAGCAGTTTAGGAGACAGGGCTACGTACGAGCAGTACTTC. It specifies CASSLGDRATYEQYF.

Here the CDR3 DNA reads TGCGCCAGCAGCTTGGGGGGACAGTCGAACACCGGGGAGCTGTTTTTT. Translation gives CASSLGGQSNTGELFF. V usage is TRBV5-1 and J usage is TRBJ2-2; TRBD1 aligns across 7 bases. V was pared by 0 bases and J by 0 bases, with 2 bases of the junction left unmatched. Germline assignment: CDR1 SGHRS and CDR2 YFSETQ. This CDR3 has 16 residues.

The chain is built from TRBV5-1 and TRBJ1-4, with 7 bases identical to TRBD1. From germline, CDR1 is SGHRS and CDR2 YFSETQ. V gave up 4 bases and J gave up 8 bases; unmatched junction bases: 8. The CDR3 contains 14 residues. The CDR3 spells CASSVQGGGEKLFF. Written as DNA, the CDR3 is TGCGCCAGCAGCGTCCAGGGGGGTGGCGAAAAACTGTTTTTT.

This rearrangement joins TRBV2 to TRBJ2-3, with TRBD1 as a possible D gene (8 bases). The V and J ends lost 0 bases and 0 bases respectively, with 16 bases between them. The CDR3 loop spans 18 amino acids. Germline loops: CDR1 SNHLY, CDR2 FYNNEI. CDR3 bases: TGTGCCAGCAGTGAAGCGCGGGGGACAGGCGCAAGCACAGATACGCAGTATTTT. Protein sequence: CASSEARGTGASTDTQYF.

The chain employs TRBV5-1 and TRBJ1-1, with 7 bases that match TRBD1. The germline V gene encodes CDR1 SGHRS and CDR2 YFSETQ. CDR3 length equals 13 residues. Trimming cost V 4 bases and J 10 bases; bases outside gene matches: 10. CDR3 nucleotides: TGCGCCAGCAGCATTTACAGGGGAGTCGGAGCTTTCTTT. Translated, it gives CASSIYRGVGAFF.

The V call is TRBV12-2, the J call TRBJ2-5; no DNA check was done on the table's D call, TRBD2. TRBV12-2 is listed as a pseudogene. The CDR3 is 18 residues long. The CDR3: CASRSSNPGAELKETQYF. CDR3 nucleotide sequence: TGTGCAAGTCGCTCATCCAATCCGGGAGCGGAGCTCAAAGAGACCCAGTACTTC.

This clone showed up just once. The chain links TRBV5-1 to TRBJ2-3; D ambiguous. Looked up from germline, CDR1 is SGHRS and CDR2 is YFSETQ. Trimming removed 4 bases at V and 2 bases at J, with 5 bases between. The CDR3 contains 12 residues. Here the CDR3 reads CASSEHTDTQYF. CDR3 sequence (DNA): TGCGCCAGCAGCGAACACACAGATACGCAGTATTTT.

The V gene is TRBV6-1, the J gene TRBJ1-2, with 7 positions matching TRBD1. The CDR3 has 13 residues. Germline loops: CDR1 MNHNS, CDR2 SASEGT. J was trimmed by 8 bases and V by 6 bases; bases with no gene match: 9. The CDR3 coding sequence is TGTGCCAGCAGGGAACAGGGGATTTTAGGCTACACCTTC. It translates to CASREQGILGYTF.

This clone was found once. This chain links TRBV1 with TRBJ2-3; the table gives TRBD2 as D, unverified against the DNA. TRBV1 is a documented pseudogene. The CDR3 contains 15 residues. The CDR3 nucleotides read TGCACCAGCACCCCTAGCGGGGGAGGCACAGATACGCAGTATTTT. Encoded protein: CTSTPSGGGTDTQYF.

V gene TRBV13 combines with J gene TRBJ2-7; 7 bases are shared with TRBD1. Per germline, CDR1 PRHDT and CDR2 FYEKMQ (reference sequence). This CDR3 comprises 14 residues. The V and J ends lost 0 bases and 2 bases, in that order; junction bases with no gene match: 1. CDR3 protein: CASSLGGGTYEQYF. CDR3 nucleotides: TGTGCCAGCAGCTTAGGAGGGGGCACCTACGAGCAGTACTTC.

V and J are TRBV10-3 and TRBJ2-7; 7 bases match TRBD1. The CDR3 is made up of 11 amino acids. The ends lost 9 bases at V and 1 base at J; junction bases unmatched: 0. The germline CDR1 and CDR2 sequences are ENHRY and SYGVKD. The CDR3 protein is CAIQGSYEQYF. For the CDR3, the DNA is TGTGCCATACAGGGGTCCTACGAGCAGTACTTC.

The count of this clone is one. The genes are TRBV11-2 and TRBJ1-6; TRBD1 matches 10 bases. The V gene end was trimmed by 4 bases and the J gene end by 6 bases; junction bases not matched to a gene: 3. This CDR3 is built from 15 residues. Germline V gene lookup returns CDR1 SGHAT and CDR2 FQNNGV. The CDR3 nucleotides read TGTGCCAGCAGCTACCGGGACAGGGGTAATTCACCCCTCCACTTT. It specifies CASSYRDRGNSPLHF.

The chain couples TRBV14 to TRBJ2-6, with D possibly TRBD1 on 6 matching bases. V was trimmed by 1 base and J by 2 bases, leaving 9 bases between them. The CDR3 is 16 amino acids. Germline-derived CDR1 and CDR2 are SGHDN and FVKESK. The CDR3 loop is CASSQGYRAGANVLTF. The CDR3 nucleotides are TGTGCCAGCAGCCAAGGTTACAGGGCTGGGGCCAACGTCCTGACTTTC.

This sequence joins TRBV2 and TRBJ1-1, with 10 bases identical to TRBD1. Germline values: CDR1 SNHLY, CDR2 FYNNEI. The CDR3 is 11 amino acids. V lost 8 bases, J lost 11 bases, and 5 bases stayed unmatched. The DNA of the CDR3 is TGTGCCAGCCTGACAGGGGGCGATGCTTTCTTT. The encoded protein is CASLTGGDAFF.

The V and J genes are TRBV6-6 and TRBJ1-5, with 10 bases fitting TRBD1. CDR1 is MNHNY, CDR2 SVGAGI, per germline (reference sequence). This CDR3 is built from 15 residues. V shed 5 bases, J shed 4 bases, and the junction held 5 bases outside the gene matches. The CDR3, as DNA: TGTGCCAGCAGTAGTCCGGGACAGGGGAATCAGCCCCAGCATTTT. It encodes CASSSPGQGNQPQHF.

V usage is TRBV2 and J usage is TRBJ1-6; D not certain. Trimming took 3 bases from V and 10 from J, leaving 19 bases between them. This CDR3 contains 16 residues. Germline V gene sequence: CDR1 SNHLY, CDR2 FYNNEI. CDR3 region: CASSDSVTLGYSPLHF. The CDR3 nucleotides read TGTGCCAGCAGTGATTCGGTGACCTTGGGCTACTCACCCCTCCACTTT.

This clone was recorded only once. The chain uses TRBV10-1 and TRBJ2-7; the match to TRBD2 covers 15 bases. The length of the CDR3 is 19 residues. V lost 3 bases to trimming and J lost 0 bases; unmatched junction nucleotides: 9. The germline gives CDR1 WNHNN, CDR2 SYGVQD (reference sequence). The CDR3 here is CASSERPGLAGGSSYEQYF. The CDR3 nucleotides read TGCGCCAGCAGTGAACGACCGGGACTAGCGGGGGGTAGCTCCTACGAGCAGTACTTC.

The CDR3 here is CASSQTAGQGDYGYTF. In DNA form, the CDR3 reads TGTGCCAGCTCCCAAACCGCGGGACAGGGGGACTATGGCTACACCTTC. The V call is TRBV18, the J call TRBJ1-2; 11 bases line up with TRBD1. Germline CDR1 and CDR2: KGHSH and LQKENI. This CDR3 contains 16 residues. V lost 6 bases and J lost 3; bases outside the gene matches: 9.

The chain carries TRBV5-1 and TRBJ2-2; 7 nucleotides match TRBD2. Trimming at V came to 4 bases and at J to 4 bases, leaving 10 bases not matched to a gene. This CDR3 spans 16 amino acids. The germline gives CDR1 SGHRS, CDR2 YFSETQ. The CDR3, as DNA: TGCGCCAGCAGCCCATACGCCATAGCGGGCACCGGGGAGCTGTTTTTT. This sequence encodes CASSPYAIAGTGELFF.

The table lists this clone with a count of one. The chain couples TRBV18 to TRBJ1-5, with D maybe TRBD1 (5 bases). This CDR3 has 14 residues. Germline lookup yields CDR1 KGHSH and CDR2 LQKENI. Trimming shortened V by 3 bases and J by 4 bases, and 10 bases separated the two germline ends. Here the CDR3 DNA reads TGTGCCAGCTCACCCGGAGCAGGGAATCAGCCCCAGCATTTT. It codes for CASSPGAGNQPQHF.

CDR3 DNA sequence: TGCGCCAGCAGCATAAACCAAGGGGGCGGCACTGAAGCTTTCTTT. Protein: CASSINQGGGTEAFF. The genes are TRBV5-1 and TRBJ1-1; the match to TRBD1 covers 7 bases. The CDR3 length is 15 residues. J was trimmed by 4 bases and V by 4 bases; bases with no gene match: 10. Germline V gives CDR1 SGHRS, CDR2 YFSETQ.

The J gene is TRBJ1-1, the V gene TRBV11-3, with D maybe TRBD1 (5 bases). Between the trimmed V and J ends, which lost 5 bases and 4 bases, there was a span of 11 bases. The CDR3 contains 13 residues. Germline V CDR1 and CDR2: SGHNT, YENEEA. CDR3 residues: CASSGPQGTEAFF. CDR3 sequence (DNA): TGTGCCAGCAGCGGACCCCAGGGCACTGAAGCTTTCTTT.

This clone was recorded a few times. The CDR3 nucleotides are TGTGCCAGCACCCCTCGAGCCAATGAGCAGTTCTTC. Its translation is CASTPRANEQFF. This chain joins TRBV2 and TRBJ2-1; no clear D. V lost 7 bases to trimming and J lost 6 bases, with 10 bases between them. The germline CDR1 and CDR2 sequences are SNHLY and FYNNEI. This CDR3 has 12 residues.

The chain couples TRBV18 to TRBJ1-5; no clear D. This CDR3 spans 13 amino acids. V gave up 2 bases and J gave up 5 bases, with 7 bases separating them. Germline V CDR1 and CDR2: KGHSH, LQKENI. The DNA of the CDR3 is TGTGCCAGCTCACCATTGGAGTATCAGCCCCAGCATTTT. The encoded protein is CASSPLEYQPQHF.